This T cell receptor beta chain was identified during a study of identical twins. Study results and limitations: Twins showed weaker excess sharing in their beta out-of-frame sequences. Rather than following the same donors, the conclusions depended on cross-sectional statistical analysis. Reduced insertions were recorded for abundant cord blood beta clonotypes, with no such pattern in memory repertoires.

Concerning this clonotype: Its specificity is not known.

All donors were healthy, and all were Caucasian. The V and J ends lost 5 bases and 0 bases, in that order; junction bases with no gene match: 16. Per germline, CDR1 SGHAT and CDR2 FQNNGV. The CDR3 spans 20 residues. TCRdb re-analysed the 5' RACE reads in MiXCR, keeping a single row per CDR3 protein. Of 200,000 to 250,000 distinct CDR3 sequences listed, around 8% are singletons. The data also belong to a second study, concerning yellow fever vaccine responses in identical twins.

The sample was memory (CD45RO+) T cells sorted from blood. The rearrangement uses TRBV11-2 and TRBJ2-1; the match to TRBD1 covers 10 bases. The TCR was taken from a woman aged 18-29 years in good health. Written as DNA, the CDR3 is TGTGCCAGCAGCCGACCCAGAGGAGACAGGGGGCAGAGCTCCTACAATGAGCAGTTCTTC. Translation: CASSRPRGDRGQSSYNEQFF.